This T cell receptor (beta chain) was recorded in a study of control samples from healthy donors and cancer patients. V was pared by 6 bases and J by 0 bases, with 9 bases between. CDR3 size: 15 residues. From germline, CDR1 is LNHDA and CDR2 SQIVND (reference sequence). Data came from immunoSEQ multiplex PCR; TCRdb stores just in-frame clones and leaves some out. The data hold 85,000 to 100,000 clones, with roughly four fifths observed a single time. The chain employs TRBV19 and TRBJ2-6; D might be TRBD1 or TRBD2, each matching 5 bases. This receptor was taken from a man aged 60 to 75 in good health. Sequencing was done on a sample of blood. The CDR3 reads CASSGTDSGANVLTF. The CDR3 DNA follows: TGTGCCAGTAGCGGGACGGACTCTGGGGCCAACGTCCTGACTTTC. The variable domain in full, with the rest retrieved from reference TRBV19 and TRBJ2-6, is DGGITQSPKYLFRKEGQNVTLSCEQNLNHDAMYWYRQDPGQGLRLIYYSQIVNDFQKGDIAEGYSVSREKKESFPLTVTSAQKNPTAFYLCASSGTDSGANVLTFGAGSRLTVL.